The 3 T cell receptor beta chains given below trace back to one sample, sequenced in a study of regulatory T cells in long-lasting Graves disease. Time point given: newly diagnosed GD, antithyroid drugs for less than 3 months. PBMC RNA served as the TCR library source. Construction of TCR beta libraries relied on iRepertoire HTBI primers and on Arm-PCR targeting CDR3 regions. TCRdb processed the multiplex PCR reads anew with MiXCR; each CDR3 protein has one entry. This table holds 400,000 to 500,000 distinct CDR3 sequences, around 17% found once. These data are also associated with another study on T cells in Graves' hyperthyroidism and ophthalmopathy.

The material sequenced was peripheral blood mononuclear cells (PBMCs), taken at new diagnosis, from a patient treated with antithyroid drugs. The receptors come from a woman aged 25 to 39 with Graves disease.

This clonotype has ten or more counts. The genes are TRBV30 and TRBJ1-3, with D perhaps matching TRBD1 (6 bases). This CDR3 spans 11 amino acids. The germline V and J ends were trimmed by 8 bases and 10 bases, with 15 bases remaining between them. Germline CDR1 is GTSNPN and CDR2 is SVGIG (reference sequence). The CDR3 DNA follows: TGTGCCCTTGCAGGGGCCTGGACCATATATTTT. It translates to CALAGAWTIYF.

The CDR3 protein is CASSWTSLGTEAFF. The CDR3 nucleotides read TGTGCCAGCAGCTGGACTTCCTTGGGAACTGAAGCTTTCTTT. V is TRBV6-2 or TRBV6-3 and J is TRBJ1-1; no reliable D call. The ends were cut back, 6 bases at V and 5 bases at J, with 16 bases in the middle. Looked up from germline, CDR1 is MNHEY and CDR2 is SVGEGT. The CDR3 loop spans 14 amino acids.

As concerns this clonotype: A much bigger clone sits one base away, suggesting this may be a read error. The chain links TRBV12-3 or TRBV12-4 to TRBJ2-7, with D perhaps TRBD1 or TRBD2 (5 bases each). The CDR3 loop spans 17 amino acids. V was shortened by 3 bases and J by 0 bases, with 18 bases between the two germline ends. CDR3 amino acids: CASSFGAYGASSYEQYF. Written as DNA, the CDR3 is TGTGCCAGCAGTTTTGGGGCGTACGGGGCGAGCTCCTACGAGCAGTACTTC.